This TCR beta chain stems from a study of identical twins. In TCRdb, the 5' RACE reads were re-called with MiXCR into one record per CDR3 protein. The sample carries some 690,000 distinct CDR3 sequences, approximately 22% recorded once. The CDR3 is 13 amino acids. The V gene end was trimmed by 8 bases and the J gene end by 7 bases; junction bases not matched to a gene: 10. Germline V gives CDR1 MNHEY, CDR2 SMNVEV (reference sequence). This clonotype was found once. This sample also appeared in a second study, on T cells expressing NK-cell markers.

Material: PBMCs. The sequence derives from a woman younger than 35 in good health. This chain connects TRBV27 to TRBJ1-2; 7 positions agree with TRBD1. The CDR3 loop is CASAPRGLSGYTF. The CDR3 region has the DNA TGTGCCAGCGCCCCGAGGGGGCTGAGTGGCTACACCTTC.